What follows is one T cell receptor beta chain and its context. What it binds is unknown. The trim removed 0 bases at V and 5 bases at J, leaving 12 bases unmatched. The CDR3 runs 17 residues. CDR1 and CDR2 from the germline V gene are MGHRA and YSYEKL. The sample comes from a study of cytomegalovirus exposure and HLA in healthy donors. Study outcomes and limitations: A later analysis showed that HLA-associated TCR beta chains had undergone more clonal expansion than equally common others.

13 Jbeta primers and 60 Vbeta primers were used for the PCR. Assay: immunoSEQ multiplex PCR; the TCRdb copy retains only in-frame clones and omits some. The sample lists 150,000 to 200,000 clones; over 65% were seen once. This chain joins TRBV4-1 and TRBJ1-2, with 7 bases lining up with TRBD1. This TCR was recovered from a woman aged 40 to 50 in good health and CMV-seronegative. Source material: PBMCs. The DNA of the CDR3 is TGCGCCAGCAGCCAAGATAGGGGGCGAAGTCTGGGTTATGGCTACACCTTC. Amino acids: CASSQDRGRSLGYGYTF.